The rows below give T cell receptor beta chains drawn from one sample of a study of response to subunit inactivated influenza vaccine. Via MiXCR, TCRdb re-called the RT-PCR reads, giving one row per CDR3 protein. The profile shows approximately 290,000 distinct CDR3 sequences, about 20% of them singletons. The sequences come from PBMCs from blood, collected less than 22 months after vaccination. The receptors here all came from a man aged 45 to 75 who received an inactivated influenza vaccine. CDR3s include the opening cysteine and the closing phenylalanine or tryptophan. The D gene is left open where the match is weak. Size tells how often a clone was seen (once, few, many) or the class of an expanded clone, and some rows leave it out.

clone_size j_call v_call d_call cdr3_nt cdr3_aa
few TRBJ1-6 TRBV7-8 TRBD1 TGTGCCAGCAGTTTGGACAGGGGTTTTAATTCACCCCTCCACTTT CASSLDRGFNSPLHF
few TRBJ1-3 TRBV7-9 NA TGTGCCAGCAGCAAGGGAGGCTATAAGGGAAACACCATATATTTT CASSKGGYKGNTIYF
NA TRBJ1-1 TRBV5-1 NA TGCGCCAGCAGATCCCCCGGCCTATCGAACACTGAAGCTTTCTTT CASRSPGLSNTEAFF
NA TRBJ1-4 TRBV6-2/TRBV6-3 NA TGTGCCAGCAGGACAGATGCAACTAATGAAAAACTGTTTTTT CASRTDATNEKLFF
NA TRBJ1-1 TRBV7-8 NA TGTGCCAGCAGCCACGTAATGAACACTGAAGCTTTCTTT CASSHVMNTEAFF
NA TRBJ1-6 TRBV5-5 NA TGTGCCAGCAGCTTGGGGGAGGGCAGGGCGAATTCACCCCTCCACTTT CASSLGEGRANSPLHF
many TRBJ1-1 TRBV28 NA TGTGCCAGCAGTTTTGTAGGGGCTTGGGAAGCTTTCTTT CASSFVGAWEAFF
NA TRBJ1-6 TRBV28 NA TGTGCCAGCAGTTTACCAGGGTGGAATTCACCCCTCCACTTT CASSLPGWNSPLHF
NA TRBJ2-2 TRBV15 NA TGTGCCACCAGCAGAGGACGGCGCCCCTGGGACACCGGGGAGCTGTTTTTT CATSRGRRPWDTGELFF
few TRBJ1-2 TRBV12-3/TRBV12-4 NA TGTGCCAGCAGTTTTGGCCAGGGCGGCTTCGGATATGGCTACACCTTC CASSFGQGGFGYGYTF
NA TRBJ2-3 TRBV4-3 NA TGCGCCAGCAGCCAAGCTGCTAGCCCTAGCACAGATACGCAGTATTTT CASSQAASPSTDTQYF
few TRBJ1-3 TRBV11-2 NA TGTGCCAGCAGTCTCACCCACCGGATTCGAACCCCTGGAAACACCATATATTTT CASSLTHRIRTPGNTIYF
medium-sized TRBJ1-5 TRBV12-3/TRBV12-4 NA TGTGCCAGCAGTTCGACAAGCAATCAGCCCCAGCATTTT CASSSTSNQPQHF
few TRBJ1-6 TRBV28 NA TGTGCCAGCAGCCAACGGGTTTGGGGTAATTCACCCCTCCACTTT CASSQRVWGNSPLHF
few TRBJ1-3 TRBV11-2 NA TGTGCCAGCAGCTCAACCGGGGGGCAGGGAAACACCATATATTTT CASSSTGGQGNTIYF
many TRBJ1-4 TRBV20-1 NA TGCAGTGCCTCGGCGGGGCAGGTCTATGAAAAACTGTTTTTT CSASAGQVYEKLFF
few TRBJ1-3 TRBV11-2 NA TGTGCCAGCAGCTTAGGGGTCCTCTCTGGAAACACCATATATTTT CASSLGVLSGNTIYF
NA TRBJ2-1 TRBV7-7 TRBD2 TGTGGTAGCAGCCCCGGGGGGGCGGGCAATGAGCAGTTCTTC CGSSPGGAGNEQFF
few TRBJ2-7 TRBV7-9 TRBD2 TGTGCCAGCAATTCCGGGAGGACCTACGAGCAGTACTTC CASNSGRTYEQYF
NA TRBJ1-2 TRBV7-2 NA TGTGCCAGCAGCCCGGCCAGGGTGGGCTACACCTTC CASSPARVGYTF
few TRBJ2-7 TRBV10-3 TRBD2 TGTGCCATCAGTGATGCTAGCGGGGGCCCCTACGAGCAGTACTTC CAISDASGGPYEQYF
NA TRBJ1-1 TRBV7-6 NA TGTGCCAGCAGCTTAGCGGGGGGCCGGGGTGGTGCGGACACTGAAGCTTTCTTT CASSLAGGRGGADTEAFF
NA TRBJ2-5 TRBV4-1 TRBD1 TGCGCCAGCAGCCCGACAGGGATCCAAGAGACCCAGTACTTC CASSPTGIQETQYF
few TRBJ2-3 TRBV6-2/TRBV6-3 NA TGTGCCAGCAAAAAAGACCCGAGCAGAATTAACACAGATACGCAGTATTTT CASKKDPSRINTDTQYF
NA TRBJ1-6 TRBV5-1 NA TGCGCCAGCAGCGAGACAGCTAATTCACCCCTCCACTTT CASSETANSPLHF
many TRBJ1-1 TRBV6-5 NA TGTGCCAGCAGTAATCGAGGGGGGGCCACTGAAGCTTTCTTT CASSNRGGATEAFF
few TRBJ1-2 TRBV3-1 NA TGTGCCAGCAGCCAGGGACATCGAGACTATGGCTACACCTTC CASSQGHRDYGYTF
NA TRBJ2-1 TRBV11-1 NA TGTGCCAGCAGCTTCATCGGCGGGGGCCTGAGCTCCTACAATGAGCAGTTCTTC CASSFIGGGLSSYNEQFF